This T cell receptor (beta chain) was profiled in a study of vaccination effects on CD4 cells after COVID-19. Study at large: All study participants received two doses of BNT162b2 or mRNA-1273 vaccine. General study results and limits: Cross-reaction with common cold coronaviruses was seen in only 1 of 255 vaccine-induced clones from healthy vaccinees.

V lost 4 bases and J lost 4, with 19 bases in between. The germline CDR1 and CDR2 sequences are MNHEY and SVGAGI. CDR3 size: 16 residues. The ViraFEST assay expanded antigen-specific CD4+ T cells with viral peptide pools before sequencing. The culture ran for around nine days, and then CD4+ T cells were isolated. Vaccinees lacked prior SARS-CoV-2 infection and tested negative for nucleocapsid antibodies. It was on days 3 and 7 that half the medium was replaced with IL-2 medium. As to this clone: Its cognate antigen is unknown.

Generated by immunoSEQ multiplex PCR, the TCRdb table keeps only in-frame clones and is missing some. The table lists about 24,000 clones, less than 80% of them singletons, with about 3.5% in the top ten. The J gene is TRBJ1-2, the V gene TRBV6-5; a weak D match, TRBD1 (6 bases). The specimen comprised CD4+ T cells from PBMCs cultured with SARS-CoV-2 spike peptides, sampled before COVID-19 vaccination. This TCR was sampled from a human donor who received a COVID-19 vaccine. The CDR3 reads CASSSPYGGRGYGYTF. The CDR3, as DNA: TGTGCCAGCAGTTCCCCCTACGGGGGGCGCGGCTATGGCTACACCTTC.